A selection of T cell receptor beta chains follows, all from one sample in a study of graft-versus-host responses after intestinal transplantation. These TCRs are of unknown antigen specificity. The table came from immunoSEQ multiplex PCR; TCRdb's copy has only in-frame clones and leaves some out. The table records fewer than 120,000 clones, just under 95% of them present only once. The source was unstimulated CD8+ T cells sorted from spleen or lymph node cells, collected before intestinal transplant. The receptors originated from a human donor who received an intestinal transplant. The conserved cysteine and the conserved F or W are not part of the CDR3 here.

V: TRBV6-5; CDR3: ASSYSRDSIYGYT
V: TRBV27; CDR3: ASSLSDRGQSSYNEQF
V: TRBV30; CDR3: AWSVGQGGQPQH
V: TRBV4-1; CDR3: ASSPGDTFPYEQY
V: TRBV28; CDR3: ASSLRGPSYNEQF
V: TRBV5-5; CDR3: ASSLVAGLYYEQY
V: TRBV7-9; CDR3: ASSLAAGGPSSYEQY
V: TRBV7-6; CDR3: ASSLEVVGYGYT
V: TRBV30; CDR3: AWSGTESNQPQH
V: TRBV6-5; CDR3: ASSYSMGGVDEQF
V: TRBV6-5; CDR3: ASSPSLYNEQF
V: TRBV5-6; CDR3: ASSPSGMEQF
V: TRBV9; CDR3: ASSVVGGLTDTQY
V: TRBV5-4; CDR3: ASSLAINEKLF
V: TRBV6-5; CDR3: ASSWTSGSFEQF
V: TRBV28; CDR3: ASSLMTSGRTNYEQY
V: TRBV2; CDR3: ASGDEQF
V: TRBV19; CDR3: ASSITLLGANVLT
V: TRBV11-2; CDR3: ASSLNPPYEQY
V: TRBV4-2; CDR3: ASSPEWRGWPYGYT
V: TRBV6-5; CDR3: ASSYSASGYEQY
V: TRBV9; CDR3: ASSVGDNSYEQY
V: TRBV6-5; CDR3: ASSDGAGPQH
V: TRBV7-2; CDR3: ASSPDWGEQF
V: TRBV30; CDR3: AWSLLAASYNEQF
V: TRBV5-1; CDR3: ASSISRDRVYNEQF
V: TRBV11-2; CDR3: ASTPGQSATNEKLF
V: TRBV5-4; CDR3: ASSWDPEATNEKLF
V: TRBV6-5; CDR3: ASSELTGAAGYT
V: TRBV19; CDR3: ARKIAGEFTETQY
V: TRBV7-6; CDR3: ASSFAGNTEAF
V: TRBV7-3; CDR3: ASSSTVSYT
V: TRBV4-2; CDR3: ASSQGAASSYEQY